The rows below give T cell receptor beta chains drawn from one sample of a study of T cell changes during pregnancy in multiple sclerosis. TCRdb keeps only in-frame clones here, not all; method: immunoSEQ multiplex PCR. The table includes around 60,000 clones, 92% detected once. Sample: peripheral blood, taken in the second trimester of pregnancy. The receptors originated from a female donor in good health, enrolled as a control in a pregnancy study. CDR3s include the opening cysteine and the closing phenylalanine or tryptophan. The D gene is left open where the match is weak. Some rows mark clone size as missing; the rest say once, few, many or name a class of expanded clone.

TRBJ1-6	TRBD1	.	15	TRBV7-8	TGTGCCAGCAGCTATAGGACAGGGAGGAATTCACCCCTCCACTTT	CASSYRTGRNSPLHF
TRBJ1-1	.	once	13	TRBV30	TGTGCCTGGAGTACCGACAAGAACACTGAAGCTTTCTTT	CAWSTDKNTEAFF
TRBJ2-1	.	.	11	TRBV6-5	TGTGCCAGCAGTGAGGGCAATGAGCAGTTCTTC	CASSEGNEQFF
TRBJ1-1	TRBD1	.	15	TRBV4-1	TGCGCCAGCAGCCAACCGACAGGGATGAACACTGAAGCTTTCTTT	CASSQPTGMNTEAFF
TRBJ2-1	.	.	16	TRBV4-1	TGCGCCAGCAGCTTCAAGATCTCATGGCTCGGGGATGAGCAGTTCTTC	CASSFKISWLGDEQFF
TRBJ2-1	TRBD2	.	16	TRBV18	TGTGCCAGCTCACCACCGAACGCGGGGGGAGGCAATGAGCAGTTCTTC	CASSPPNAGGGNEQFF
TRBJ2-7	.	.	12	TRBV5-6	TGTGCCAGCAGCTTGTCCGGGTACGAGCAGTACTTC	CASSLSGYEQYF
TRBJ2-5	.	.	14	TRBV30	TGTGCCTGGAGTCGGCAGGGCTATAGAGAGACCCAGTACTTC	CAWSRQGYRETQYF
TRBJ1-2	TRBD1	.	14	TRBV2	TGTGCCACCGGATCCGAAACAGGGGCTGAGGGCTACACCTTC	CATGSETGAEGYTF
TRBJ1-3	.	.	15	TRBV27	TGTGCCAGCAGAAGGGGTCCAAGCTCTGGAAACACCATATATTTT	CASRRGPSSGNTIYF
TRBJ2-1	.	.	14	TRBV19	TGTGCCAGTAGTATTATGGGAGTGTACAATGAGCAGTTCTTC	CASSIMGVYNEQFF
TRBJ1-2	.	.	15	TRBV10-2	TGCGCCAGCAGGCTCGACCGGGAGCCAGCTTCGGGCTACACCTTC	CASRLDREPASGYTF
TRBJ2-5	.	once	14	TRBV7-8	TGTGCCAGCAGCTCCTCTGACTTTGCGGAGACCCAGTACTTC	CASSSSDFAETQYF
TRBJ2-7	TRBD2	once	16	TRBV9	TGTGCCAGCAGCGTAGAGAGTATTAGCGGGAGTTACGAGCAGTACTTC	CASSVESISGSYEQYF
TRBJ2-7	.	few	15	TRBV2	TGTGCCAGCAGTGTCGGGGCGGGGGCAGGCTACGAGCAGTACTTC	CASSVGAGAGYEQYF
TRBJ1-2	.	.	12	TRBV2	TGTGCCAGCACTATAACGGGAGATGGCTACACCTTC	CASTITGDGYTF
TRBJ2-5	TRBD2	.	19	TRBV2	TGTGCCAGCTTCCTCCACGGGACTAGCGGGGGGGCGGTCCAAGAGACCCAGTACTTC	CASFLHGTSGGAVQETQYF
TRBJ1-1	.	once	9	TRBV6-1	TGTGCCACGACACGCTCCGCTTTCTTT	CATTRSAFF
TRBJ1-2	TRBD1	.	14	TRBV18	TGTGCCAGCTCACCTCAGGGGGTGGGCTATGGCTACACCTTC	CASSPQGVGYGYTF
TRBJ1-5	.	.	19	TRBV21-1	TGTGCCAGCAGCAAAACCCCGGGACAGGGGGGTTTGAACAATCAGCCCCAGCATTTT	CASSKTPGQGGLNNQPQHF